Listed below are T cell receptor beta chains from one sample, sequenced in a study of blood T cell repertoires in COVID-19. The assay was immunoSEQ multiplex PCR, and TCRdb's table has in-frame clones only and misses some. The profile covers more than 300,000 clones, with approximately 90% appearing a single time and about 4% taken by the ten largest. Sequencing was carried out using PBMCs or T cells enriched from blood (not recorded which). The origin of the receptors is a man aged 25-45 years who had recovered from COVID-19. The CDR3 runs from the conserved cysteine through the conserved F or W. Each record gives: J gene, clone size, D gene, V gene, CDR3 length, CDR3 protein, CDR3 DNA. The D gene is left open where the match is weak. Size values are once, few and many counts, or a class for expanded clones, and some rows have none.

TRBJ2-1	NA	TRBD2	TRBV7-6	17	CASSGGSAGVSYNEQFF	TGTGCCAGCAGCGGGGGGAGCGCGGGAGTATCCTACAATGAGCAGTTCTTC
TRBJ2-7	NA	TRBD1	TRBV6-5	13	CASGPGTGGEQYF	TGTGCCAGCGGACCCGGGACAGGGGGTGAACAGTACTTC
TRBJ2-3	few	NA	TRBV16	14	CASSQTSRSDTQYF	TGTGCCAGCAGCCAAACCTCGCGGTCAGATACGCAGTATTTT
TRBJ1-1	NA	NA	TRBV18	14	CASSPPHGNTEAFF	TGTGCCAGCTCACCACCGCACGGGAACACTGAAGCTTTCTTT
TRBJ1-2	NA	TRBD1	TRBV7-2	13	CASSFSGQYGYTF	TGTGCCAGCAGCTTTTCGGGACAGTATGGCTACACCTTC
TRBJ2-7	NA	NA	TRBV30	12	CAYSYHSREQYF	TGTGCCTATTCATACCATTCGCGCGAGCAGTACTTC
TRBJ1-2	NA	NA	TRBV5-5	14	CASSLINLPYGYTF	TGTGCCAGCAGCCTAATTAACCTACCCTATGGCTACACCTTC
TRBJ2-1	NA	TRBD1	TRBV2	13	CASSDRTGNEQFF	TGTGCCAGCAGTGACCGGACAGGCAATGAGCAGTTCTTC
TRBJ2-7	NA	NA	TRBV7-5	15	CVRSLQDSPSREQYF	TGTGTCAGAAGCCTACAGGACAGCCCCTCTCGGGAGCAGTACTTC
TRBJ1-1	NA	NA	TRBV7-2	15	CASSLAVYGVTEAFF	TGTGCCAGCAGCTTAGCGGTGTACGGGGTCACTGAAGCTTTCTTT
TRBJ1-4	NA	NA	TRBV7-9	15	CASSLGRGTNEKLFF	TGTGCCAGCAGCTTAGGGCGGGGAACTAATGAAAAACTGTTTTTT
TRBJ2-1	NA	TRBD2	TRBV3-1/TRBV3-2	16	CASSQELAGGRNEQFF	TGTGCCAGCAGCCAAGAACTAGCGGGGGGACGCAATGAGCAGTTCTTC
TRBJ2-7	few	TRBD1	TRBV5-1	14	CASGETGVAYEQYF	TGCGCCAGTGGCGAGACAGGGGTTGCCTACGAGCAGTACTTC